Sequencing of this T cell receptor beta chain was carried out in a study of blood T cell repertoires in COVID-19. Living in roughly 23 US areas, the participants were between roughly 18 and 90 years of age. The germline V gene encodes CDR1 SGHTS and CDR2 YDEGEE. V lost 3 bases, J lost 8 bases, and 12 bases stayed unmatched. The CDR3 has 16 amino acids. In the original workflow: Reference gene primer amplification in the assay estimated nucleated cell counts. Sequenced by immunoSEQ multiplex PCR; TCRdb stores in-frame clones only, minus some. From that table come the V and J calls and clone size; the DNA was used to work out D and trimming. The table includes about 380,000 clones, about 88% detected once.

The genes are TRBV5-8 and TRBJ1-4; TRBD1 matches at 8 bases. The TCR was taken from a woman aged 25 to 39 who had recovered from COVID-19. What was sequenced was PBMCs or T cells enriched from blood (not recorded which). CDR3 sequence (DNA): TGTGCCAGCAGCTATAATGCCGCCGGGACAGGCGAAAAACTGTTTTTT. It encodes CASSYNAAGTGEKLFF.